One and the same sample provided the 31 T cell receptor beta chains below, sequenced in a study of blood T cell repertoires in COVID-19. Here immunoSEQ multiplex PCR was the method, and the copy in TCRdb shows in-frame clones only, minus some. The sample lists over 70,000 clones, almost 85% seen once, with 10% in the top ten. The sample was peripheral blood. These receptors were obtained from a man in his fifties or sixties with acute or convalescent COVID-19.

The chain couples TRBV7-8 to TRBJ1-4; possibly TRBD1 for D (6 bases). Trimming pared 4 bases from V and 8 bases from J, leaving 11 bases between. CDR1 SGHVS and CDR2 FQNEAQ come from the germline V gene. The CDR3 sequence is 13 residues long. The CDR3 protein is CASSWTDREKLFF. The CDR3 DNA sequence: TGTGCCAGCAGCTGGACAGATCGCGAAAAACTGTTTTTT.

This clone was found a few times. V and J are TRBV19 and TRBJ1-2, with 7 bases aligning to TRBD1. The ends lost 5 bases at V and 3 bases at J; junction bases unmatched: 9. The CDR3 loop spans 15 amino acids. The germline V gene encodes CDR1 LNHDA and CDR2 SQIVND (reference sequence). CDR3 residues: CASSSTGDGDYGYTF. The CDR3 DNA reads TGTGCCAGTAGTTCTACAGGGGATGGGGACTATGGCTACACCTTC.

This clone has just one count. CDR3: CAISGTLAANEQFF. DNA of the CDR3: TGTGCCATCAGTGGGACCCTAGCGGCCAATGAGCAGTTCTTC. The chain joins TRBV10-3 to TRBJ2-1; 7 bases map to TRBD2. Losses at the gene ends were 4 bases for V and 6 bases for J; bases not matched to a gene: 6. CDR3 length: 14 amino acids. Germline CDR1 and CDR2: ENHRY and SYGVKD.

This rearrangement joins TRBV6-2 or TRBV6-3 to TRBJ2-3, with D tentatively TRBD2 (5 bases). CDR1 and CDR2 from the germline V gene are MNHEY and SVGEGT. V gave up 4 bases and J gave up 4 bases, with 9 bases separating them. This CDR3 spans 13 amino acids. The CDR3 region is CASSWRAPDTQYF. DNA for the CDR3: TGTGCCAGCAGTTGGCGGGCGCCAGATACGCAGTATTTT.

The chain employs TRBV5-6 and TRBJ2-7, with D perhaps TRBD1 (5 bases). The V gene's germline CDR1 is SGHDT and CDR2 YYEEEE. V lost 2 bases and J lost 0, with 12 bases in between. This CDR3 has 15 residues. The CDR3 DNA reads TGTGCCAGCAGCTTAAGGGGCGGACCCTCCTACGAGCAGTACTTC. Protein sequence: CASSLRGGPSYEQYF.

This clone occurred once. The CDR3 sequence: CATSDSRTGANVLTF. The CDR3 bases are TGTGCCACCAGTGATTCAAGGACAGGGGCCAACGTCCTGACTTTC. The rearrangement uses TRBV24-1 and TRBJ2-6; a possible D gene is TRBD1 (5 bases). Germline assignment: CDR1 KGHDR and CDR2 SFDVKD. CDR3 length equals 15 residues. V was pared by 2 bases and J by 4 bases, with 8 bases between.

The genes are TRBV12-5 and TRBJ2-2; tentatively, D is TRBD1 (5 bases). The CDR3 covers 14 residues. Germline assignment: CDR1 LGHNT and CDR2 FRNRAP. V gave up 6 bases and J gave up 1 base, with 9 bases separating them. CDR3: CASGIGQNTGELFF. CDR3 coding DNA: TGTGCTAGTGGAATAGGACAGAACACCGGGGAGCTGTTTTTT. The variable domain in full, with the rest retrieved from reference TRBV12-5 and TRBJ2-2, is DARVTQTPRHKVTEMGQEVTMRCQPILGHNTVFWYRQTMMQGLELLAYFRNRAPLDDSGMPKDRFSAEMPDATLATLKIQPSEPRDSAVYFCASGIGQNTGELFFGEGSRLTVL.

This clone came up once. The J gene is TRBJ1-2, the V gene TRBV27; the D gene is possibly TRBD1 (6 bases). The CDR3 runs to 14 residues. Germline loops: CDR1 MNHEY, CDR2 SMNVEV (reference sequence). The V gene lost 0 bases and the J gene lost 7 bases, with 12 bases spanning the gap. CDR3 region: CASSLSRIGGGYTF. In DNA form, the CDR3 reads TGTGCCAGCAGTTTATCTCGGATAGGGGGTGGCTACACCTTC.

The chain employs TRBV7-2 and TRBJ1-4; D gene unclear. Trimming pared 6 bases from V and 8 bases from J, leaving 10 bases between. Germline CDR1 reads SGHTA; CDR2 reads FQGNSA. The CDR3 contains 12 residues. CDR3 bases: TGTGCCAGCAGACGGGGTAACGAAAAACTGTTTTTT. As protein: CASRRGNEKLFF.

The chain recombines TRBV7-2 with TRBJ1-4; no definite D call. V lost 2 bases, J lost 4 bases, and 8 bases lay in between. Germline assignment: CDR1 SGHTA and CDR2 FQGNSA. CDR3 size: 14 residues. CDR3 in DNA: TGTGCCAGCAGCTTAAACGGGGATAATGAAAAACTGTTTTTT. This gives the protein CASSLNGDNEKLFF.

The CDR3 is CASSLEDRAGTDTQYF. For the CDR3, the DNA is TGTGCCAGCAGCTTAGAGGACAGGGCAGGTACAGATACGCAGTATTTT. The chain joins TRBV7-2 to TRBJ2-3; 8 positions match TRBD1. The V gene's germline CDR1 is SGHTA and CDR2 FQGNSA. The V and J ends lost 1 base and 3 bases, in that order; junction bases with no gene match: 6. This CDR3 has 16 amino acids. Looking up the rest from reference TRBV7-2 and TRBJ2-3 gives the full variable domain: GAGVSQSPSNKVTEKGKDVELRCDPISGHTALYWYRQSLGQGLEFLIYFQGNSAPDKSGLPSDRFSAERTGGSVSTLTIQRTQQEDSAVYLCASSLEDRAGTDTQYFGPGTRLTVL.

A few counts support this clone. The CDR3 DNA reads TGCGCCAGCAGCTTGCTCCCGGACAGGTCCGAGGGCTACACCTTC. Translation: CASSLLPDRSEGYTF. The chain employs TRBV5-1 and TRBJ1-2; 7 bases are shared with TRBD1. CDR1 SGHRS and CDR2 YFSETQ come from the germline V gene. The CDR3 runs 15 residues. V lost 1 base to trimming and J lost 8 bases; unmatched junction nucleotides: 11.

This clone has a single count. The chain uses TRBV24-1 and TRBJ2-7; D possibly corresponds to TRBD2 (6 bases). Looked up from germline, CDR1 is KGHDR and CDR2 is SFDVKD. CDR3 length: 13 residues. V was pared by 6 bases and J by 5 bases, with 13 bases between. CDR3 protein: CATSRGKWDEQYF. In DNA form, the CDR3 reads TGTGCCACCAGTCGCGGGAAGTGGGACGAGCAGTACTTC.

The gene calls are TRBV18 and TRBJ2-7; the D gene is possibly TRBD1 (5 bases). This CDR3 comprises 12 residues. Germline V CDR1 and CDR2: KGHSH, LQKENI. Trimming removed 2 bases at V and 5 bases at J, with 7 bases between. CDR3 in amino acids: CASSPRGDEQYF. In DNA form, the CDR3 reads TGTGCCAGCTCACCAAGGGGCGACGAGCAGTACTTC.

The chain links TRBV5-1 to TRBJ2-1, with 7 bases fitting TRBD2. Per the germline V gene, CDR1 is SGHRS and CDR2 is YFSETQ. The junction had 7 bases not matched to a gene; V was cut back by 3 bases and J by 7 bases. The CDR3 has 14 amino acids. The CDR3 spells CASSWGGLQNEQFF. CDR3 bases: TGCGCCAGCAGCTGGGGGGGACTACAGAATGAGCAGTTCTTC.

The sample holds a few counts of this clone. This chain connects TRBV7-2 to TRBJ2-7; no reliable D call. Germline V CDR1 and CDR2: SGHTA, FQGNSA. The CDR3 loop spans 13 amino acids. Trimming cost V 0 bases and J 7 bases, with 10 bases left between them. The CDR3 here is CASSLASSREQYF. The CDR3 DNA follows: TGTGCCAGCAGCTTAGCGTCTAGTCGGGAGCAGTACTTC.

The chain recombines TRBV5-1 with TRBJ1-1, with 9 bases aligning to TRBD1. The trim removed 0 bases at V and 11 bases at J, leaving 2 bases unmatched. This CDR3 contains 12 residues. Germline V gene lookup returns CDR1 SGHRS and CDR2 YFSETQ. CDR3: CASSLAGQGAFF. CDR3 nucleotide sequence: TGCGCCAGCAGCTTGGCGGGACAGGGTGCTTTCTTT.

The chain couples TRBV3-1 (or the pseudogene TRBV3-2) to TRBJ1-1; weak D call: TRBD1 (5 bases). V shed 3 bases and J shed 3 bases, with 17 bases lying between them. The CDR3 spans 16 residues. Germline V gene sequence: CDR1 LGHDT, CDR2 YNNKEL (reference sequence). CDR3 nucleotide sequence: TGTGCCAGCAGCCAGCGGGGGGGAGGCCGGCACACTGAAGCTTTCTTT. Residues: CASSQRGGGRHTEAFF.

The chain links TRBV2 to TRBJ2-5, with TRBD2 matching over 11 bases. This CDR3 spans 16 amino acids. Per the germline V gene, CDR1 is SNHLY and CDR2 is FYNNEI. J was trimmed by 4 bases and V by 7 bases; bases with no gene match: 11. CDR3 in amino acids: CASTDHSGRVGETQYF. DNA of the CDR3: TGTGCCAGCACCGACCATAGCGGGAGGGTTGGAGAGACCCAGTACTTC.

The CDR3 protein is CASSQDGGQANEKLFF. In DNA, the CDR3 is TGCGCCAGCAGCCAAGATGGAGGGCAGGCCAATGAAAAACTGTTTTTT. The chain employs TRBV4-3 and TRBJ1-4; D uncertain. V was shortened by 0 bases and J by 5 bases, with 13 bases between the two germline ends. The CDR3 has 16 residues. Per germline, CDR1 LGHNA and CDR2 YSLEER.

This clone occurred a few times. This chain joins TRBV4-1 and TRBJ2-7; 10 nucleotides match TRBD1. The trim removed 1 base at V and 5 bases at J, leaving 8 bases unmatched. This CDR3 is built from 16 residues. In germline, CDR1 is MGHRA, CDR2 YSYEKL. CDR3 DNA sequence: TGCGCCAGCAGCCAAGGTCTCGGGACAGGGGAAAACGAGCAGTACTTC. This sequence encodes CASSQGLGTGENEQYF.

The chain recombines TRBV7-9 with TRBJ1-1; 7 bases are a match to TRBD1. The CDR3 has 16 amino acids. Trimming at V came to 5 bases and at J to 1 base, leaving 10 bases not matched to a gene. The germline V gene encodes CDR1 SEHNR and CDR2 FQNEAQ (reference sequence). DNA of the CDR3: TGTGCCAGCAGCCCCATCGGACAGGAACCGAACACTGAAGCTTTCTTT. Translated, it gives CASSPIGQEPNTEAFF.

The chain uses TRBV19 and TRBJ2-7; D uncertain. CDR3 size: 15 residues. V was cut by 8 bases and J by 1 base, with 18 bases left in between. Germline V CDR1 and CDR2: LNHDA, SQIVND (reference sequence). CDR3 DNA: TGTGCCAGTTCGCTTCGAGCGAGCAATTCCTACGAGCAGTACTTC. Translation gives CASSLRASNSYEQYF.

This chain links TRBV18 with TRBJ1-2; weak D call: TRBD1 (5 bases). Per the germline V gene, CDR1 is KGHSH and CDR2 is LQKENI. V dropped 3 bases and J dropped 2 bases, with 10 bases sitting between them. The CDR3 runs to 14 residues. The CDR3 reads CASSPGQKNYGYTF. The CDR3 coding sequence is TGTGCCAGCTCACCGGGGCAGAAAAACTATGGCTACACCTTC.

V usage is TRBV28 and J usage is TRBJ1-2; D not resolved. With 5 bases removed from V and 0 bases from J, the gap between germline ends came to 4 bases. The germline V gene encodes CDR1 MDHEN and CDR2 SYDVKM. The CDR3 runs to 12 residues. The CDR3 DNA reads as TGTGCCAGCAGTGACACTAACTATGGCTACACCTTC. Amino acid sequence: CASSDTNYGYTF.

Many counts were recorded for this clone. The V call is TRBV19, the J call TRBJ2-7, with TRBD2 as a possible D gene (6 bases). V was pared by 7 bases and J by 0 bases, with 10 bases between. CDR1 and CDR2 (germline): LNHDA, SQIVND (reference sequence). The CDR3 length is 13 residues. The CDR3 DNA reads as TGTGCCAGTAAATCCGGGAGCTCCTACGAGCAGTACTTC. Translation gives CASKSGSSYEQYF.

V and J are TRBV29-1 and TRBJ2-1, with D tentatively TRBD1 (8 bases). V lost 3 bases and J 9 bases, leaving 15 bases between the germline ends. Germline V gives CDR1 SQVTM, CDR2 ANQGSEA. The CDR3 totals 13 residues. DNA of the CDR3: TGCAGCGTTGATCGGACAGGGAGGGGTGAGCAGTTCTTC. It is translated as CSVDRTGRGEQFF.

The chain employs TRBV6-2 or TRBV6-3 and TRBJ1-2, with TRBD1 matching 9 bases. V gave up 2 bases and J gave up 8 bases; unmatched junction bases: 12. In germline, CDR1 is MNHEY, CDR2 SVGEGT. The CDR3 contains 16 residues. In nucleotides, the CDR3 is TGTGCCAGCAGTTACGGGGGGACAGGGCTAATCGCCGGCTACACCTTC. It is translated as CASSYGGTGLIAGYTF.

J is TRBJ2-1 and V is TRBV2; D is unresolved. Trimming removed 5 bases at V and 3 bases at J, with 11 bases between. Germline V gives CDR1 SNHLY, CDR2 FYNNEI. The CDR3 contains 14 residues. The CDR3 bases are TGTGCCAGCAGTTCCTTTAGCAGCTACAATGAGCAGTTCTTC. This codes for CASSSFSSYNEQFF.

This rearrangement joins TRBV4-1 to TRBJ1-2, with D possibly TRBD1 on 6 matching bases. CDR3 length equals 13 residues. Germline lookup yields CDR1 MGHRA and CDR2 YSYEKL. V gave up 3 bases and J gave up 2 bases, with 7 bases separating them. The CDR3 DNA is TGCGCCAGCAGCCACGGACAGAACTATGGCTACACCTTC. It encodes CASSHGQNYGYTF.

The chain links TRBV5-1 to TRBJ2-2; D might be TRBD1 (6 bases). The CDR3 contains 15 residues. Trimming stripped 0 bases from V and 6 bases from J, with 12 bases between. Germline lookup yields CDR1 SGHRS and CDR2 YFSETQ. The DNA of the CDR3 is TGCGCCAGCAGCTTGGACAGGGTTGTAGCCGGGGAGCTGTTTTTT. Translated: CASSLDRVVAGELFF.